This passage covers 19 T cell receptor beta chains from one sample sequenced in a study of monozygotic twins with inflammatory bowel disease. TCRdb reprocessed the 5' RACE reads and stores each CDR3 protein as one record, lacking DNA. In total, the table holds fewer than 450,000 distinct CDR3 sequences. Sequencing was done on a sample of blood. The receptor source for this set is a human donor with ulcerative colitis or Crohn's disease, or a healthy co-twin of an affected twin (not recorded which).

J is TRBJ2-5 and V is TRBV18; the D call from TCRdb, TRBD1, cannot be confirmed without DNA. This CDR3 is built from 14 residues. The germline V gene has CDR1 KGHSH and CDR2 LQKENI. The CDR3 loop reads CASSPPSPEETQYF. Together with reference TRBV18 and TRBJ2-5, the CDR3 gives the full variable domain: NAGVMQNPRHLVRRRGQEARLRCSPMKGHSHVYWYRQLPEEGLKFMVYLQKENIIDESGMPKERFSAEFPKEGPSILRIQQVVRGDSAAYFCASSPPSPEETQYFGPGTRLLVL.

The chain links TRBV12-3 or TRBV12-4 to TRBJ1-5; TCRdb selects TRBD1, and the lack of DNA leaves this call unchecked. The CDR3 length is 15 residues. CDR3 protein: CASSRDRITNQPQHF.

This rearrangement joins TRBV20-1 to TRBJ2-5; with no DNA, the TCRdb D assignment of TRBD2 cannot be verified. The CDR3 runs to 16 residues. The germline V gene encodes CDR1 DFQATT and CDR2 SNEGSKA (reference sequence). The CDR3 region is CSARPLAGLPRETQYF.

The rearrangement uses TRBV29-1 and TRBJ1-2. Per germline, CDR1 SQVTM and CDR2 ANQGSEA. The CDR3 totals 11 residues. The CDR3: CSVEEGGGYTF.

The J gene is TRBJ2-5, the V gene TRBV3-1; lacking DNA, the TRBD1 call made by TCRdb goes unchecked. Germline lookup yields CDR1 LGHDT and CDR2 YNNKEL (reference sequence). This CDR3 comprises 14 residues. CDR3 region: CASSRTALQETQYF.

This chain uses TRBV11-2 with TRBJ2-3; TCRdb lists TRBD2, though no DNA is available to test this call. The CDR3 sequence is 18 residues long. Germline CDR1 reads SGHAT; CDR2 reads FQNNGV. The CDR3 is CASSLDSILAGTTDTQYF.

The J gene is TRBJ2-7, the V gene TRBV4-3; TCRdb gives TRBD1 as the D gene, but with no DNA this cannot be confirmed. Germline V CDR1 and CDR2: LGHNA, YSLEER. This CDR3 is 16 amino acids long. CDR3 region: CASASSPTGGYYEQYF.

This chain links TRBV10-3 with TRBJ1-5. The CDR3 consists of 14 residues. The germline gives CDR1 ENHRY, CDR2 SYGVKD. The CDR3 sequence is CAISESQEDQPQHF.

J is TRBJ1-3 and V is TRBV6-5. The CDR3 is 15 amino acids. From germline, CDR1 is MNHEY and CDR2 SVGAGI. The CDR3 sequence is CASSSPGRGGNTIYF.

The rearrangement joins TRBV4-2 to TRBJ1-2; TCRdb indicates TRBD1, and absent DNA this call remains unverified. There are 14 residues in the CDR3. Germline assignment: CDR1 LGHNA and CDR2 YNFKEQ. The CDR3 sequence: CASSQDEATGGYTF.

J is TRBJ2-6 and V is TRBV4-2; with no DNA, the TCRdb D assignment of TRBD1 cannot be verified. This CDR3 contains 16 residues. The germline V gene encodes CDR1 LGHNA and CDR2 YNFKEQ. CDR3 sequence: CASSQTGRSGANVLTF.

The V and J genes are TRBV4-3 and TRBJ1-2; the TRBD1 assignment by TCRdb is unverifiable without DNA. Germline assignment: CDR1 LGHNA and CDR2 YSLEER. CDR3 length equals 15 residues. The CDR3: CASSQLPGQFVGYTF.

The chain has TRBV28 and TRBJ1-5; with no DNA, the TCRdb D assignment of TRBD1 cannot be verified. CDR1 MDHEN and CDR2 SYDVKM come from the germline V gene. This CDR3 comprises 15 residues. CDR3 sequence: CASSVTGTGNQPQHF.

This chain links TRBV18 with TRBJ2-1; there is no DNA to check the TCRdb D call of TRBD2. The CDR3 consists of 17 residues. CDR1 is KGHSH and CDR2 is LQKENI in the germline V gene. The CDR3 loop is CASSPRTSGGPRDEQFF.

The chain links TRBV12-3 or TRBV12-4 to TRBJ1-4; TCRdb outputs TRBD1, but without DNA this stays unchecked. CDR3 length: 13 residues. This CDR3 reads CASRTTVGEKLFF.

CDR3 amino acids: CASSQDLVGYNEQFF. This chain joins TRBV4-3 and TRBJ2-1. The CDR3 loop spans 15 amino acids. CDR1 is LGHNA, CDR2 YSLEER, per germline.

The J gene is TRBJ1-1, the V gene TRBV5-1; TCRdb's D call, TRBD1, is unchecked because there is no DNA. From germline, CDR1 is SGHRS and CDR2 YFSETQ. The CDR3 sequence is 18 residues long. The CDR3: CASSPYPGQVPMNTEAFF.

This sequence joins TRBV20-1 and TRBJ2-5; as DNA is missing, the TRBD1 call by TCRdb cannot be tested. The germline V gene encodes CDR1 DFQATT and CDR2 SNEGSKA (reference sequence). CDR3 length: 13 residues. This CDR3 is CSAIRDSEETQYF.

The V gene is TRBV6-2 or TRBV6-3, the J gene TRBJ2-3; absent DNA, TCRdb's TRBD2 call cannot be checked. This CDR3 has 17 amino acids. Germline values: CDR1 MNHEY, CDR2 SVGEGT. CDR3 sequence reads: CASSPRLGLGPPDTQYF.